A selection of T cell receptor beta chains follows, all from one sample in a study of shared clonotypes between healthy human individuals. Clones were sequenced by immunoSEQ multiplex PCR, and TCRdb holds only the in-frame ones, with some missing. The sample consists of about 2.4 million clones, approximately 93% of them appearing once. Material: naive CD4+ T cells from PBMCs. All receptors come from a man aged 18 to 30 in good health. Some clones in this sample may be carry-over from other donors' samples. The CDR3 runs from the conserved cysteine through the conserved F or W. A D gene is named only where the DNA matches it firmly. Clone size appears in some rows only: once, few, many, or a class for an expanded clone.

NA,TRBJ1-5,NA,TRBV6-1,CASSEGTGRYQPQHF,TGTGCCAGCAGTGAAGGGACTGGTCGGTATCAGCCCCAGCATTTT
NA,TRBJ1-3,NA,TRBV27,CASSPDSNSGNTIYF,TGTGCCAGCAGTCCGGACAGTAACTCTGGAAACACCATATATTTT
NA,TRBJ2-7,NA,TRBV13,CASSLSGTAYEQYF,TGTGCCAGCAGCCTTAGCGGGACAGCCTACGAGCAGTACTTC
TRBD2,TRBJ2-1,NA,TRBV5-4,CASSPSSGSENEQFF,TGTGCCAGCAGCCCTTCTAGCGGGAGTGAAAATGAGCAGTTCTTC
NA,TRBJ2-3,NA,TRBV19,CASSIGGSTDTQYF,TGTGCCAGTAGTATAGGGGGCAGCACAGATACGCAGTATTTT
TRBD2,TRBJ2-3,NA,TRBV5-1,CASSSLGLAGTDTQYF,TGCGCCAGCAGCTCCTTAGGACTAGCGGGAACAGATACGCAGTATTTT
TRBD2,TRBJ2-1,NA,TRBV4-1,CASSQAPGGWDEQFF,TGCGCCAGCAGCCAAGCCCCGGGGGGGTGGGATGAGCAGTTCTTC
NA,TRBJ2-2,NA,TRBV9,CASSVAGGSNTGELFF,TGTGCCAGCAGCGTAGCCGGCGGGTCGAACACCGGGGAGCTGTTTTTT
NA,TRBJ2-7,NA,TRBV30,CAWSPSAPYEQYF,TGTGCCTGGAGCCCCTCTGCGCCCTACGAGCAGTACTTC
NA,TRBJ2-1,NA,TRBV5-6,CASSLVDSEQFF,TGTGCCAGCAGCTTGGTAGACAGTGAGCAGTTCTTC
TRBD1,TRBJ1-5,NA,TRBV5-4,CASSWGQGDSNQPQHF,TGTGCCAGCAGCTGGGGACAGGGGGATAGCAATCAGCCCCAGCATTTT
NA,TRBJ1-2,NA,TRBV5-1,CASSDGPWQPYGYTF,TGCGCCAGCAGCGACGGCCCGTGGCAGCCCTATGGCTACACCTTC
TRBD2,TRBJ2-5,NA,TRBV28,CASSTPTSGRFGETQYF,TGTGCCAGCAGTACACCGACTAGCGGGAGGTTTGGGGAGACCCAGTACTTC
NA,TRBJ2-1,NA,TRBV30,CAWRDRHNEQFF,TGTGCCTGGAGGGACAGACACAATGAGCAGTTCTTC
TRBD1,TRBJ2-7,NA,TRBV7-2,CASSRTGTGVYEQYF,TGTGCCAGCAGCCGTACCGGGACAGGGGTGTACGAGCAGTACTTC
TRBD2,TRBJ2-7,NA,TRBV7-8,CASSWRLAGSYEQYF,TGTGCCAGCAGCTGGAGACTAGCGGGATCCTACGAGCAGTACTTC
NA,TRBJ1-5,NA,TRBV6-6,CASSYPGRGNQPQHF,TGTGCCAGCAGTTACCCAGGGCGGGGCAATCAGCCCCAGCATTTT
NA,TRBJ2-2,NA,TRBV7-3,CASSPQTTGELFF,TGTGCCAGCAGCCCACAGACCACCGGGGAGCTGTTTTTT
TRBD1,TRBJ2-1,NA,TRBV28,CASSLGDRWGSYNEQFF,TGTGCCAGCAGTCTGGGGGACAGGTGGGGCTCCTACAATGAGCAGTTCTTC
NA,TRBJ1-3,NA,TRBV6-1,CASSEAAFQSGNTIYF,TGTGCCAGCAGTGAAGCCGCCTTTCAATCTGGAAACACCATATATTTT
NA,TRBJ2-6,NA,TRBV19,CASSIIGANVLTF,TGTGCCAGTAGTATTATTGGGGCCAACGTCCTGACTTTC
NA,TRBJ1-1,NA,TRBV11-1,CASSLSRARRVNTEAFF,TGTGCCAGCAGCTTATCCAGGGCTCGGAGAGTGAACACTGAAGCTTTCTTT
NA,TRBJ1-2,NA,TRBV5-1,CASSFRQNYGYTF,TGCGCCAGCAGCTTCCGGCAGAACTATGGCTACACCTTC
NA,TRBJ2-5,NA,TRBV2,CASRRDDPGTQYF,TGTGCCAGCCGCCGGGACGACCCAGGGACCCAGTACTTC
NA,TRBJ2-3,NA,TRBV14,CASSRLRGAPDTQYF,TGTGCCAGCAGCCGCCTCAGGGGGGCCCCAGATACGCAGTATTTT
NA,TRBJ1-1,NA,TRBV19,CASSRRNTEAFF,TGTGCCAGTAGTAGAAGAAACACTGAAGCTTTCTTT
TRBD2,TRBJ2-1,NA,TRBV4-1,CASSQTPPRNSGRNEQFF,TGCGCCAGCAGCCAAACCCCTCCGAGGAATAGCGGGAGGAATGAGCAGTTCTTC
NA,TRBJ1-1,NA,TRBV27,CASSLSSGFTEAFF,TGTGCCAGCAGTTTATCGTCTGGGTTTACTGAAGCTTTCTTT
TRBD1,TRBJ2-6,NA,TRBV4-3,CASSRGQGRGSGANVLTF,TGCGCCAGCAGCCGCGGACAGGGGAGAGGTTCTGGGGCCAACGTCCTGACTTTC
TRBD1,TRBJ2-1,NA,TRBV5-1,CASSSGQVIYNEQFF,TGCGCCAGCAGCTCGGGACAGGTAATCTACAATGAGCAGTTCTTC
NA,TRBJ1-5,NA,TRBV6-5,CASARGGGNQPQHF,TGTGCCAGCGCGCGCGGGGGAGGCAATCAGCCCCAGCATTTT
NA,TRBJ2-1,once,TRBV5-1,CASSLTVSSYNEQFF,TGCGCCAGCAGCTTAACAGTGAGCTCCTACAATGAGCAGTTCTTC
TRBD1,TRBJ2-1,NA,TRBV2,CASSARDRGLNEQFF,TGTGCCAGCAGTGCCAGGGACAGGGGGCTCAATGAGCAGTTCTTC
NA,TRBJ2-5,NA,TRBV6-1,CASSPNGGQETQYF,TGTGCCAGCAGTCCCAATGGGGGGCAAGAGACCCAGTACTTC
NA,TRBJ2-1,once,TRBV6-6,CASSYLAATLNDEQFF,TGTGCCAGCAGTTACCTGGCGGCTACCCTGAACGATGAGCAGTTCTTC
NA,TRBJ1-2,NA,TRBV7-9,CASSLMSENYGYTF,TGTGCCAGCAGCCTAATGAGTGAAAACTATGGCTACACCTTC
NA,TRBJ1-2,NA,TRBV6-4,CASSEGPNYGYTF,TGTGCCAGCAGTGAAGGGCCTAACTATGGCTACACCTTC
NA,TRBJ1-5,once,TRBV6-6,CASSLFEGNQPQHF,TGTGCCAGCAGTTTGTTTGAGGGAAATCAGCCCCAGCATTTT
TRBD2,TRBJ2-5,once,TRBV29-1,CSVLGEGETQYF,TGCAGCGTCCTGGGGGAGGGAGAGACCCAGTACTTC
TRBD1,TRBJ1-5,NA,TRBV6-1,CASRRQGGQPQHF,TGTGCCAGCAGGCGACAGGGAGGTCAGCCCCAGCATTTT
TRBD1,TRBJ2-6,NA,TRBV9,CASSVAGQIRSGANVLTF,TGTGCCAGCAGCGTAGCGGGACAGATACGCTCTGGGGCCAACGTCCTGACTTTC
TRBD1,TRBJ1-1,NA,TRBV28,CASSPGQGDTEAFF,TGTGCCAGCAGTCCCGGACAGGGTGACACTGAAGCTTTCTTT
NA,TRBJ2-7,NA,TRBV5-5,CASSLGRGVSYEQYF,TGTGCCAGCAGCTTGGGCAGGGGGGTTTCCTACGAGCAGTACTTC
NA,TRBJ1-2,NA,TRBV6-5,CASTGDGYGYTF,TGTGCCAGCACAGGGGACGGCTATGGCTACACCTTC
NA,TRBJ2-2,NA,TRBV5-1,CASSPLGLQNTGELFF,TGCGCCAGCAGCCCACTTGGACTTCAGAACACCGGGGAGCTGTTTTTT
NA,TRBJ2-4,NA,TRBV5-4,CASSFGRPEGNIQYF,TGTGCCAGCAGCTTCGGGCGTCCAGAAGGGAACATTCAGTACTTC
NA,TRBJ2-3,NA,TRBV11-1,CASGQAGTDTQYF,TGTGCCAGCGGGCAAGCGGGTACAGATACGCAGTATTTT
NA,TRBJ2-3,NA,TRBV18,CASSETTDTQYF,TGTGCCAGCTCAGAAACCACAGATACGCAGTATTTT
NA,TRBJ2-6,NA,TRBV14,CASTPKGWVAGANVLTF,TGTGCCAGCACCCCCAAGGGCTGGGTAGCTGGGGCCAACGTCCTGACTTTC
TRBD1,TRBJ1-1,NA,TRBV19,CASSIRDSNTEAFF,TGTGCCAGTAGTATTAGGGACAGCAACACTGAAGCTTTCTTT
TRBD1,TRBJ2-1,NA,TRBV5-4,CARSRRTGGINEQFF,TGTGCCAGAAGCCGCAGGACAGGGGGTATCAATGAGCAGTTCTTC
NA,TRBJ1-6,NA,TRBV7-9,CASSLDVWNSPLHF,TGTGCCAGCAGCTTAGACGTGTGGAATTCACCCCTCCACTTT
TRBD1,TRBJ1-1,NA,TRBV19,CASSITGGDTEAFF,TGTGCCAGTAGTATTACAGGGGGCGACACTGAAGCTTTCTTT
NA,TRBJ2-3,NA,TRBV9,CASSVGWDGTATDTQYF,TGTGCCAGCAGCGTAGGCTGGGACGGGACCGCCACAGATACGCAGTATTTT
NA,TRBJ1-2,few,TRBV10-3,CAISAAATNYGYTF,TGTGCCATCAGTGCGGCAGCCACTAACTATGGCTACACCTTC
TRBD1,TRBJ1-4,NA,TRBV5-4,CASSQPGQGNEKLFF,TGTGCCAGCAGCCAACCGGGACAGGGAAATGAAAAACTGTTTTTT
TRBD1,TRBJ1-4,NA,TRBV5-1,CASSSGQGGEKLFF,TGCGCCAGCAGCTCGGGACAGGGAGGTGAAAAACTGTTTTTT
TRBD1,TRBJ1-6,NA,TRBV28,CASRWTGGYSPLHF,TGTGCCAGCAGGTGGACAGGGGGTTATTCACCCCTCCACTTT
NA,TRBJ2-2,NA,TRBV7-3,CASSPRGTSGELFF,TGTGCCAGCAGCCCACGGGGGACATCCGGGGAGCTGTTTTTT